The clone carrying this TCR beta chain has just a few counts. Each single cDNA molecule received a unique molecular identifier. TCRdb used MiXCR to reprocess the 5' RACE reads, holding one entry per CDR3 protein. The sample gives around 61,000 distinct CDR3 sequences, roughly 16% of which show up once; roughly 4.3% is in the top ten. The source of the sample is a study of early T cells in non-severe SARS-CoV-2 infection. CDR1 is MGHDK, CDR2 SYGVNS, per germline. This CDR3 has 16 residues. The V and J ends lost 6 bases and 1 base, in that order; junction bases with no gene match: 9. V and J are TRBV25-1 and TRBJ2-3; 8 nucleotides agree with TRBD1. The source of this sequence is an adult who was a healthcare worker with PCR-confirmed SARS-CoV-2 infection or an uninfected control (not recorded which). The sample here was whole blood, taken at baseline. In nucleotides, the CDR3 is TGTGCCAGCAGCGAAAATCCGGACAGGGGCACAGATACGCAGTATTTT. Amino acid sequence: CASSENPDRGTDTQYF.